The clone carrying this T cell receptor (beta chain) was detected a few times. Isolation yielded PBMCs, at least 6 million per sample, in every case. The germline gives CDR1 SGHRS, CDR2 YFSETQ. V dropped 0 bases and J dropped 7 bases, with 15 bases sitting between them. The CDR3 consists of 15 residues. With a J-beta primer mix and a sample-barcoded 5' primer, a second PCR ran about 6 to 11 cycles. Carrying 12 random nucleotides, a template-switch adaptor labeled each individual cDNA molecule. CDR3-containing paired-end reads numbering at least 2.5 million came from each sample. MiXCR, run by TCRdb on the 5' RACE reads, gives a single entry per CDR3 protein. In the table there are hundreds of thousands of distinct CDR3 sequences, 46% of which are singletons. These data originate in a study of blood T cells in healthy people across ages.

The receptor was isolated from a man at least 80 years old in good health. The rearrangement uses TRBV5-1 and TRBJ2-3, with D perhaps matching TRBD1 (5 bases). The sample consisted of blood. CDR3: CASSLEVSGMHTQYF. The DNA of the CDR3 is TGCGCCAGCAGCTTGGAGGTATCAGGGATGCATACGCAGTATTTT.